A single T cell receptor beta chain is shown here with its context. The same CDR3 arises from other DNA sequences in this sample as well. The data are from a study of shared clonotypes between healthy human individuals. Trimming cost V 0 bases and J 0 bases, with 9 bases left between them. CDR1 and CDR2 from the germline V gene are SGHNT and YYREEE (reference sequence). CDR3 length: 15 residues. As handled by the study authors: Without quality scores, immunoSEQ junctional reads could not be filtered like full-length reads. The assay was immunoSEQ multiplex PCR, and TCRdb's table has in-frame clones only and misses some. That table gives V, J and clone size, and the DNA gave D and trimming. In the table there are about 1 million clones, around 76% of which are singletons.

The chain uses TRBV5-4 and TRBJ1-1, with D maybe TRBD1 (5 bases). The sequencing sample was made of memory CD4+ T cells sorted from blood. Subset of the sample: CD45RA-negative fraction. This clonotype was sampled from a man between 18 and 35 years old in good health. The DNA for the CDR3 is TGTGCCAGCAGCTTGGCGGGACCGATGAACACTGAAGCTTTCTTT. Its translation: CASSLAGPMNTEAFF.